The 3 T cell receptor beta chains listed next were all sequenced from one sample in a study of blood T cell repertoires in COVID-19 (dated by TCRdb to about 2020). Receptor libraries were prepared by the immunoSEQ multiplex PCR assay. TCRdb took this table from immuneACCESS and kept in-frame rearrangements with V and J called. Such tables lack part of the clones; where checked against another copy, unresolved V genes explain under half of the gap, and the rest is unexplained. This sample lists 90,000 or so clones; about nine tenths were detected once. The ten largest clones represent approximately 5.4% of the sample. Sequencing input: peripheral blood. The receptors originated from a man aged 55 to 70 with COVID-19, enrolled during active disease.

The chain is built from TRBV5-6 and TRBJ2-1; TRBD2 aligns across 7 bases. V lost 6 bases, J lost 2 bases, and 5 bases stayed unmatched. The CDR3 is made up of 14 amino acids. The V gene's germline CDR1 is SGHDT and CDR2 YYEEEE. The DNA for the CDR3 is TGTGCCAGCACGGGGGGTCTGACCTACAATGAGCAGTTCTTC. Protein sequence: CASTGGLTYNEQFF.

The chain recombines TRBV4-1 with TRBJ1-3, with D uncertain. Trimming removed 1 base from V and 3 bases from J, with 16 bases in between. CDR3 length equals 17 residues. Germline values: CDR1 MGHRA, CDR2 YSYEKL. The CDR3 here is CASSQVSGRRDGNTIYF. CDR3 DNA sequence: TGCGCCAGCAGCCAAGTGTCCGGCAGGAGGGATGGAAACACCATATATTTT.

The V gene is TRBV7-9, the J gene TRBJ1-4; TRBD1 agrees at 10 bases. Germline CDR1 reads SEHNR; CDR2 reads FQNEAQ (reference sequence). This CDR3 contains 15 residues. Losses at the gene ends were 5 bases for V and 8 bases for J; bases not matched to a gene: 8. For the CDR3, the DNA is TGTGCCAGCAGCCGACAGGGGGCGCCGAGGGAAAAACTGTTTTTT. Protein product: CASSRQGAPREKLFF.